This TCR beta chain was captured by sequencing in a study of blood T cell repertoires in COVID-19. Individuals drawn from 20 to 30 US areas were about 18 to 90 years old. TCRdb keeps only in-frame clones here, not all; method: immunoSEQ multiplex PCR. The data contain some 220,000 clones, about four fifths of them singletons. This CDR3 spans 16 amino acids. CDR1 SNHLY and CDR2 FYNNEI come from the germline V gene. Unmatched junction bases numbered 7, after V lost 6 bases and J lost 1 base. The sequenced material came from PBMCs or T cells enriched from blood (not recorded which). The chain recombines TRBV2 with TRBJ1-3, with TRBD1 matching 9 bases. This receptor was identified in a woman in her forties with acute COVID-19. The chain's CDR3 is CASSEQGAGSGNTIYF. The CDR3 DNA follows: TGTGCCAGCAGCGAACAGGGGGCAGGTTCTGGAAACACCATATATTTT. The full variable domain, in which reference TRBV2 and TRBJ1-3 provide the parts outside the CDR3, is EPEVTQTPSHQVTQMGQEVILRCVPISNHLYFYWYRQILGQKVEFLVSFYNNEISEKSEIFDDQFSVERPDGSNFTLKIRSTKLEDSAMYFCASSEQGAGSGNTIYFGEGSWLTVV.